This note documents a single TCR beta chain sequence. Its specificity is not known. The V gene end was trimmed by 10 bases and the J gene end by 4 bases; junction bases not matched to a gene: 5. The CDR3 spans 13 residues. From germline, CDR1 is MNHEY and CDR2 SVGAGI. This specimen comes from a study of PD-1 blockade in classical Hodgkin lymphoma. Study as a whole: It was nivolumab at 3 mg/kg, given intravenously every 2 weeks, that patients received. Findings and limits, study-wide: At baseline, newly diagnosed patients reportedly showed less TCR diversity than healthy donors. CD4+ TCR diversity climbed significantly by C4D1, unlike CD8+ TCR diversity.

Time point reported: cycle 4 day 1 (C4D1), after about 6 weeks of nivolumab. Autologous stem cell transplantation was followed by relapse in every patient, and brentuximab vedotin exposure varied. Sequencing was performed with immunoSEQ multiplex PCR; in TCRdb, only in-frame clones are kept and a portion is missing. The sample has some 25,000 clones; 72% are singletons. The sequence was obtained from a human donor with classical Hodgkin lymphoma. The chain has TRBV6-5 and TRBJ1-1; 11 positions agree with TRBD1. The specimen was peripheral blood mononuclear cells (PBMCs), collected before the fourth cycle of nivolumab. For the CDR3, the DNA is TGTGCCATCCGGGACAGGGGGGGCACTGAAGCTTTCTTT. This translates into CAIRDRGGTEAFF.